The source of this T cell receptor (beta chain) is a study of chemoradiotherapy in HPV16-positive cancers. Samples were taken several times over chemoradiotherapy. Clones were sequenced by immunoSEQ multiplex PCR, and TCRdb holds only the in-frame ones, with some missing. The data contain approximately 8,500 clones, around 70% of them singletons. The CDR3 spans 11 residues. Germline CDR1 reads SEHNR; CDR2 reads FQNEAQ (reference sequence). The V and J ends lost 5 bases and 5 bases respectively, with 6 bases between them. This specimen was acquired from a patient who underwent chemoradiotherapy. The receptor was isolated from a human donor with HPV-associated anogenital cancer. The rearrangement links TRBV7-9 to TRBJ2-5; the D is unclear. The CDR3 bases are TGTGCCAGCAGCCTTTCTGAGACCCAGTACTTC. Amino acid sequence: CASSLSETQYF.